A selection of T cell receptor beta chains follows, all from one sample in a study of shared clonotypes between healthy human individuals. Sequencing used immunoSEQ multiplex PCR; TCRdb keeps in-frame clones, though not all of them. The top ten clones hold 10% to 15% of a sample with some 500,000 clones, around 80% of them seen once. The sequencing sample was made of PBMCs. These receptors were taken from a woman aged 40 to 50 in good health. Some clones in this sample may be carry-over from other donors' samples. The CDR3 runs from the conserved cysteine through the conserved F or W. A D gene is named only where the DNA matches it firmly. Not every row has a clone size; where given, it reads once, few, many or a size class.

clone_size j_call v_call cdr3_length d_call cdr3_aa cdr3_nt
NA TRBJ2-3 TRBV11-1 15 NA CASSASGSYTDTQYF TGTGCCAGCAGCGCCTCCGGGTCTTACACAGATACGCAGTATTTT
NA TRBJ2-3 TRBV7-8 17 NA CASSLVPPQGSTDTQYF TGTGCCAGCAGCTTAGTCCCTCCGCAGGGTAGCACAGATACGCAGTATTTT
NA TRBJ2-7 TRBV7-2 15 TRBD2 CASSPGLAGVPEQYF TGTGCCAGCAGCCCAGGACTAGCGGGAGTACCCGAGCAGTACTTC
NA TRBJ1-4 TRBV5-4 14 TRBD1 CASSPTTGEGKLFF TGTGCCAGCAGCCCGACGACAGGGGAGGGAAAACTGTTTTTT
NA TRBJ2-7 TRBV28 13 NA CATSMPGTYEQYF TGTGCCACCAGCATGCCGGGGACCTACGAGCAGTACTTC
NA TRBJ2-2 TRBV4-3 14 TRBD2 CASSHTSDTGELFF TGCGCCAGCAGCCACACTAGCGACACCGGGGAGCTGTTTTTT
once TRBJ2-5 TRBV28 14 NA CASRPTGAQETQYF TGTGCCAGCAGGCCTACCGGGGCTCAAGAGACCCAGTACTTC
NA TRBJ1-2 TRBV11-1 16 TRBD1 CASSSGGVLSNYGYTF TGTGCCAGCAGCTCAGGGGGCGTCCTCTCAAACTATGGCTACACCTTC
NA TRBJ2-7 TRBV9 14 TRBD2 CASSVAASGGEQYF TGTGCCAGCAGCGTAGCTGCTAGCGGCGGGGAGCAGTACTTC
NA TRBJ2-1 TRBV12-1 15 NA CASSWTSGRAREQFF TGTGCCAGCAGCTGGACTAGCGGGAGGGCCCGCGAGCAGTTCTTC
NA TRBJ1-1 TRBV6-1 13 NA CASSGLLNTEAFF TGTGCCAGCAGTGGCTTATTGAACACTGAAGCTTTCTTT
NA TRBJ2-1 TRBV2 12 NA CASSDRPNEQFF TGTGCCAGCAGTGATCGCCCCAATGAGCAGTTCTTC
NA TRBJ2-1 TRBV9 19 NA CASSVASEGYRPLYNEQFF TGTGCCAGCAGCGTAGCTTCCGAGGGATACAGGCCCCTGTACAATGAGCAGTTCTTC
NA TRBJ1-5 TRBV4-1 16 TRBD1 CASSQPGQGANQPQHF TGCGCCAGCAGCCAGCCGGGACAGGGGGCGAATCAGCCCCAGCATTTT
NA TRBJ2-1 TRBV7-8 15 NA CASSSTPGGAGEQFF TGTGCCAGCAGCTCAACCCCCGGAGGGGCCGGTGAGCAGTTCTTC
NA TRBJ2-3 TRBV5-4 15 NA CASSLGQHLTDTQYF TGTGCCAGCAGCTTGGGACAGCACCTCACAGATACGCAGTATTTT
NA TRBJ2-1 TRBV11-2 13 NA CASSLGRRNEQFF TGTGCCAGCAGCCTCGGACGTCGCAATGAGCAGTTCTTC
NA TRBJ2-7 TRBV2 14 TRBD2 CASSLGRVSYEQYF TGTGCCAGCAGTTTGGGGAGGGTCTCCTACGAGCAGTACTTC
NA TRBJ2-5 TRBV2 16 NA CASSEWAGTDTWPQYF TGTGCCAGCAGTGAATGGGCCGGGACGGACACTTGGCCCCAGTACTTC
NA TRBJ1-1 TRBV25-1 13 NA CASREMVRTEAFF TGTGCCAGCCGTGAAATGGTTCGCACTGAAGCTTTCTTT
NA TRBJ1-5 TRBV2 13 TRBD1 CASSEGTGQPQHF TGTGCCAGCAGTGAAGGGACAGGTCAGCCCCAGCATTTT
few TRBJ2-7 TRBV18 14 TRBD1 CASSQGTGGYEQYF TGTGCCAGCTCACAGGGGACAGGGGGCTACGAGCAGTACTTC